The clone carrying this TCR beta chain appeared many times. As yet, its antigen is unknown. What was amplified from RNA transcripts were TCR beta CDR3 regions. With the HTBI primer set, the TCR CDR3 went through a first round of RT-PCR. TCRdb called the multiplex PCR reads again in MiXCR, with one record for every CDR3 protein. The sample consists of roughly 640,000 distinct CDR3 sequences, roughly a sixth of them appearing once. This entry is derived from a study of T cells in Graves' hyperthyroidism and ophthalmopathy. General study findings and limits: Model predictions of ophthalmopathy came a median roughly 6.4 months before onset. Researchers report that a 13 V-J model separated ophthalmopathy from stable hyperthyroidism.

Enrolled ophthalmopathy patients presented with a Clinical Activity Score of at least 3, a NOSPECS grade of at least 4, and disease duration under 3 months. Uncontrolled infection, other autoimmune disease, pregnancy or lactation barred patients from enrollment. This CDR3 is 10 amino acids long. Germline CDR1 MDHEN, CDR2 SYDVKM. Trimming removed 8 bases at V and 8 bases at J, with 9 bases between. This TCR was sampled from a woman aged 40 to 55 with Graves' ophthalmopathy. This sequence joins TRBV28 and TRBJ1-2; D is possibly TRBD1 (5 bases). Material for sequencing was blood. CDR3 sequence: CASGTGGYTF. CDR3 nucleotides: TGTGCCAGCGGGACGGGAGGCTACACCTTC.